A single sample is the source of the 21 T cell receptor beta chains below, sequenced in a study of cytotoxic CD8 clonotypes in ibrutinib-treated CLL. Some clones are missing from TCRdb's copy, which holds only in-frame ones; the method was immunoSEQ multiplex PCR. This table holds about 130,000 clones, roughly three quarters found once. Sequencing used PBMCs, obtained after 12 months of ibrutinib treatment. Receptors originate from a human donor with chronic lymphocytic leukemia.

The CDR3 DNA follows: TGTGCCACCAGCAGAGATTGGCGAAATGAGCAGTTCTTC. Translating gives CATSRDWRNEQFF. The rearrangement joins TRBV15 to TRBJ2-1; no firm D call. The CDR3 runs 13 residues. V was clipped by 0 bases and J by 7 bases, with 7 bases between them. CDR1 is LNHNV, CDR2 YYDKDF, per germline (reference sequence).

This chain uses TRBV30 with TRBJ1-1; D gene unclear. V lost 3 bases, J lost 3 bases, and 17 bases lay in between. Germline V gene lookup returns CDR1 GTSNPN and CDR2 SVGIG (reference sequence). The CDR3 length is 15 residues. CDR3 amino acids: CAWSPPAGVYTEAFF. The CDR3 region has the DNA TGTGCCTGGAGCCCCCCTGCTGGGGTCTACACTGAAGCTTTCTTT.

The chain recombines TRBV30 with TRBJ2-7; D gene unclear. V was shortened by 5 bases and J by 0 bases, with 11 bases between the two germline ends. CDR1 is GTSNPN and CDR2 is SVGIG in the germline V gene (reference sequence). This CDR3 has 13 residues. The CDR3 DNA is TGTGCCTGGTCCAAGGAGAGCTCCTACGAGCAGTACTTC. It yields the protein CAWSKESSYEQYF.

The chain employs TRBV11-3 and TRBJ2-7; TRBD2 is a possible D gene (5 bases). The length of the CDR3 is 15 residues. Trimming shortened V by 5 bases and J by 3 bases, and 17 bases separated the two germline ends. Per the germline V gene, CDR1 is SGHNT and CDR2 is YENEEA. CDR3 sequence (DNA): TGTGCCAGCAGCCACGGCCCCACTAGAGGCTACGAGCAGTACTTC. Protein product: CASSHGPTRGYEQYF. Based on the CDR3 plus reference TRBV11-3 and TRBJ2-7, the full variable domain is EAGVVQSPRYKIIEKKQPVAFWCNPISGHNTLYWYLQNLGQGPELLIRYENEEAVDDSQLPKDRFSAERLKGVDSTLKIQPAELGDSAVYLCASSHGPTRGYEQYFGPGTRLTVT.

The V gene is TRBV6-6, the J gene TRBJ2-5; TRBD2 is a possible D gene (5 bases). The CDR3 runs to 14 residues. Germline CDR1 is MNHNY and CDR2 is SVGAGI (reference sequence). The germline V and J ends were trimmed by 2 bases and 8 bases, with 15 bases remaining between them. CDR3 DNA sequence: TGTGCCAGCAGTTACGGTGGAGCACCGGGAACCCAGTACTTC. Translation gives CASSYGGAPGTQYF.

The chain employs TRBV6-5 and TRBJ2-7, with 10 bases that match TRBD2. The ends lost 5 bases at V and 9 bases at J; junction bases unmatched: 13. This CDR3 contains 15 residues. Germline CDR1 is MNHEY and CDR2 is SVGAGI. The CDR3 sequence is CASSQSGTSALRQYF. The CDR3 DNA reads TGTGCCAGCAGTCAGTCCGGGACTAGCGCACTTAGGCAGTACTTC.

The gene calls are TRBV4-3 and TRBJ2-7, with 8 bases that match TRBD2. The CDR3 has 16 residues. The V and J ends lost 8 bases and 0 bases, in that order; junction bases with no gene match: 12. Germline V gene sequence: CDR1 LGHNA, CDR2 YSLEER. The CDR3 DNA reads TGCGCCAGCTTGCTCGCGGGAGGTCCCCACTCCTACGAGCAGTACTTC. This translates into CASLLAGGPHSYEQYF.

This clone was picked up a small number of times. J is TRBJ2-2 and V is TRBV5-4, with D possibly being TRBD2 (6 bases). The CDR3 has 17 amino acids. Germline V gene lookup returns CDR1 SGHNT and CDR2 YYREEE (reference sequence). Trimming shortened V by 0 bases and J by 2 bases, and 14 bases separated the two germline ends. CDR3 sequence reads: CASSLDVGGINTGELFF. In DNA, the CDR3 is TGTGCCAGCAGCTTGGACGTTGGCGGGATAAACACCGGGGAGCTGTTTTTT.

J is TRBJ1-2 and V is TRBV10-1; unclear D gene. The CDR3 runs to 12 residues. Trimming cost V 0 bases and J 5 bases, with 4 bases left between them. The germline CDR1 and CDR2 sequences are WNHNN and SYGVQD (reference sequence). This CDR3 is CASSESSYGYTF. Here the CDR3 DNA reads TGCGCCAGCAGTGAGTCCAGTTATGGCTACACCTTC.

Here the CDR3 DNA reads TGTGCCAGCAGCCTTAAGACAGGGGGATACGAGCAGTACTTC. Its protein product is CASSLKTGGYEQYF. J is TRBJ2-7 and V is TRBV27; 9 bases fit TRBD1. V trimming: 6 bases; J trimming: 4 bases; junction bases outside the gene matches: 7. The germline V gene has CDR1 MNHEY and CDR2 SMNVEV (reference sequence). The CDR3 loop spans 14 amino acids.

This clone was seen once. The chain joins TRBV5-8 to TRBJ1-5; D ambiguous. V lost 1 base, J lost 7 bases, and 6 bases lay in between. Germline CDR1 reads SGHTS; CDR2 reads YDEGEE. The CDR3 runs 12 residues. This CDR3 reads CASSLLGQPQHF. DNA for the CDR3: TGTGCCAGCAGCTTGTTAGGGCAGCCCCAGCATTTT.

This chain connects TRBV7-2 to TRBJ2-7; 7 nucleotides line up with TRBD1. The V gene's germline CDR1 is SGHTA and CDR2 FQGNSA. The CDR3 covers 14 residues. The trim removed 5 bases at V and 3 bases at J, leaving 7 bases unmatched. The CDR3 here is CASSTRQGHYEQYF. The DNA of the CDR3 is TGTGCCAGCAGCACCCGACAGGGCCACTACGAGCAGTACTTC.

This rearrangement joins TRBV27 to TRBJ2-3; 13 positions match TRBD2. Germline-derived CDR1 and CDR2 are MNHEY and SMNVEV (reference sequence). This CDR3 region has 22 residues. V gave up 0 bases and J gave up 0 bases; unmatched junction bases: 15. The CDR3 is CASSLSHFSGTSGTTSTDTQYF. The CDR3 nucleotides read TGTGCCAGCAGTTTATCGCATTTCTCCGGGACTAGCGGGACTACTAGCACAGATACGCAGTATTTT.

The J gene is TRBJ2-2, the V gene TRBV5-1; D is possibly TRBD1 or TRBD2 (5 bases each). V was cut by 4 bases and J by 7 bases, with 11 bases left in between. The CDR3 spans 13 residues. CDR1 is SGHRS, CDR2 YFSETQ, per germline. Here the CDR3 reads CASSPLGVGELFF. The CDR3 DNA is TGCGCCAGCAGCCCCCTGGGGGTCGGGGAGCTGTTTTTT.

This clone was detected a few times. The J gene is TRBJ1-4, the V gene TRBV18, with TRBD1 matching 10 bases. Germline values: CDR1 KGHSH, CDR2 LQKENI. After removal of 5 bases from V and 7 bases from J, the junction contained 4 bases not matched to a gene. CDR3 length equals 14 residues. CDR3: CASSLGQGSEKLFF. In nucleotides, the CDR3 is TGTGCCAGCTCATTGGGACAGGGGAGTGAAAAACTGTTTTTT.

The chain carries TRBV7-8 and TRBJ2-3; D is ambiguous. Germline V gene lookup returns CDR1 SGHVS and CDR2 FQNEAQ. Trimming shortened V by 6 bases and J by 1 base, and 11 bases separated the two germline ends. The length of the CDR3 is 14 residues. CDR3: CASRKVGGTDTQYF. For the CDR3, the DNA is TGTGCCAGCAGGAAAGTGGGTGGCACAGATACGCAGTATTTT.

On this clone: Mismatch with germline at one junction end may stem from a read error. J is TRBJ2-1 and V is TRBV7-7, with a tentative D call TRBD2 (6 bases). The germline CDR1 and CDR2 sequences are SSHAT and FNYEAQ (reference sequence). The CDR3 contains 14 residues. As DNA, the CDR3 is TGTGCTAGCAGCCCAAGGCGGGACCGGGGGGAGCAGTTCTTC. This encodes CASSPRRDRGEQFF.

CDR3 loop: CASSFMASEAYEQYF. CDR3 nucleotides: TGTGCCAGCAGTTTTATGGCTAGCGAAGCCTACGAGCAGTACTTC. The rearrangement joins TRBV27 to TRBJ2-7; weak D call: TRBD2 (6 bases). This CDR3 comprises 15 residues. Per germline, CDR1 MNHEY and CDR2 SMNVEV (reference sequence). Trimming cost V 3 bases and J 2 bases, with 14 bases left between them.

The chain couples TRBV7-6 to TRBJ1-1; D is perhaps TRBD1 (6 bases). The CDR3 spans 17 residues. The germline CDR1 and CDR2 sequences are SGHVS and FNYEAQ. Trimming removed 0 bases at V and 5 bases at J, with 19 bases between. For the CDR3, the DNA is TGTGCCAGCAGCTTAGCGCCTTGGGCAGGGGTAGGAACTGAAGCTTTCTTT. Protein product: CASSLAPWAGVGTEAFF.

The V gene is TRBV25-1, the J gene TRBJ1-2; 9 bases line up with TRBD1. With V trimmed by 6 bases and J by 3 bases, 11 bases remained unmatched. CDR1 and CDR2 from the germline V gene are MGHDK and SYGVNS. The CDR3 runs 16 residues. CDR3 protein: CASSGPRDRVDYGYTF. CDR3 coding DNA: TGTGCCAGCAGCGGCCCCCGGGACAGGGTTGACTATGGCTACACCTTC.

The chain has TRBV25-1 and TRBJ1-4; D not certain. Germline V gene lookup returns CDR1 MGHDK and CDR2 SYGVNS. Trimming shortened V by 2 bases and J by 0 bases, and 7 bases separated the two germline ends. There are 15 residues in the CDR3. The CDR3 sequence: CASSEGLATNEKLFF. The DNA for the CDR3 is TGTGCCAGCAGTGAAGGTCTAGCAACTAATGAAAAACTGTTTTTT.